The next 2 T cell receptor beta chains were all read from a single sample in a study of blood T cells in healthy people across ages. Then a second PCR, running roughly 6 to 11 cycles, was carried out with a sample-barcoded 5' primer and a J-beta primer mix. MiXCR was run by TCRdb on the 5' RACE reads, yielding one entry per CDR3 protein. The table has some 700,000 distinct CDR3 sequences, about a fifth seen once. Sequenced sample: blood. These receptors originate from a man aged 65 to 85 in good health.

This clonotype was seen more than once but under ten times. The chain uses TRBV12-3 or TRBV12-4 and TRBJ1-3; no firm D call. V was pared by 5 bases and J by 0 bases, with 8 bases between. The CDR3 runs 14 residues. This chain's CDR3 is CASSRPSSGNTIYF. The CDR3 region has the DNA TGTGCCAGCAGTCGGCCAAGCTCTGGAAACACCATATATTTT.

In its sample, this clonotype was seen a few times. The genes are TRBV5-1 and TRBJ1-2; perhaps TRBD1 as D (5 bases). V was pared by 2 bases and J by 6 bases, with 11 bases between. Germline CDR1 is SGHRS and CDR2 is YFSETQ. The CDR3 consists of 13 residues. The CDR3 loop is CASSLSGRNGYTF. CDR3 DNA: TGCGCCAGCAGCTTATCAGGGAGGAATGGCTACACCTTC.